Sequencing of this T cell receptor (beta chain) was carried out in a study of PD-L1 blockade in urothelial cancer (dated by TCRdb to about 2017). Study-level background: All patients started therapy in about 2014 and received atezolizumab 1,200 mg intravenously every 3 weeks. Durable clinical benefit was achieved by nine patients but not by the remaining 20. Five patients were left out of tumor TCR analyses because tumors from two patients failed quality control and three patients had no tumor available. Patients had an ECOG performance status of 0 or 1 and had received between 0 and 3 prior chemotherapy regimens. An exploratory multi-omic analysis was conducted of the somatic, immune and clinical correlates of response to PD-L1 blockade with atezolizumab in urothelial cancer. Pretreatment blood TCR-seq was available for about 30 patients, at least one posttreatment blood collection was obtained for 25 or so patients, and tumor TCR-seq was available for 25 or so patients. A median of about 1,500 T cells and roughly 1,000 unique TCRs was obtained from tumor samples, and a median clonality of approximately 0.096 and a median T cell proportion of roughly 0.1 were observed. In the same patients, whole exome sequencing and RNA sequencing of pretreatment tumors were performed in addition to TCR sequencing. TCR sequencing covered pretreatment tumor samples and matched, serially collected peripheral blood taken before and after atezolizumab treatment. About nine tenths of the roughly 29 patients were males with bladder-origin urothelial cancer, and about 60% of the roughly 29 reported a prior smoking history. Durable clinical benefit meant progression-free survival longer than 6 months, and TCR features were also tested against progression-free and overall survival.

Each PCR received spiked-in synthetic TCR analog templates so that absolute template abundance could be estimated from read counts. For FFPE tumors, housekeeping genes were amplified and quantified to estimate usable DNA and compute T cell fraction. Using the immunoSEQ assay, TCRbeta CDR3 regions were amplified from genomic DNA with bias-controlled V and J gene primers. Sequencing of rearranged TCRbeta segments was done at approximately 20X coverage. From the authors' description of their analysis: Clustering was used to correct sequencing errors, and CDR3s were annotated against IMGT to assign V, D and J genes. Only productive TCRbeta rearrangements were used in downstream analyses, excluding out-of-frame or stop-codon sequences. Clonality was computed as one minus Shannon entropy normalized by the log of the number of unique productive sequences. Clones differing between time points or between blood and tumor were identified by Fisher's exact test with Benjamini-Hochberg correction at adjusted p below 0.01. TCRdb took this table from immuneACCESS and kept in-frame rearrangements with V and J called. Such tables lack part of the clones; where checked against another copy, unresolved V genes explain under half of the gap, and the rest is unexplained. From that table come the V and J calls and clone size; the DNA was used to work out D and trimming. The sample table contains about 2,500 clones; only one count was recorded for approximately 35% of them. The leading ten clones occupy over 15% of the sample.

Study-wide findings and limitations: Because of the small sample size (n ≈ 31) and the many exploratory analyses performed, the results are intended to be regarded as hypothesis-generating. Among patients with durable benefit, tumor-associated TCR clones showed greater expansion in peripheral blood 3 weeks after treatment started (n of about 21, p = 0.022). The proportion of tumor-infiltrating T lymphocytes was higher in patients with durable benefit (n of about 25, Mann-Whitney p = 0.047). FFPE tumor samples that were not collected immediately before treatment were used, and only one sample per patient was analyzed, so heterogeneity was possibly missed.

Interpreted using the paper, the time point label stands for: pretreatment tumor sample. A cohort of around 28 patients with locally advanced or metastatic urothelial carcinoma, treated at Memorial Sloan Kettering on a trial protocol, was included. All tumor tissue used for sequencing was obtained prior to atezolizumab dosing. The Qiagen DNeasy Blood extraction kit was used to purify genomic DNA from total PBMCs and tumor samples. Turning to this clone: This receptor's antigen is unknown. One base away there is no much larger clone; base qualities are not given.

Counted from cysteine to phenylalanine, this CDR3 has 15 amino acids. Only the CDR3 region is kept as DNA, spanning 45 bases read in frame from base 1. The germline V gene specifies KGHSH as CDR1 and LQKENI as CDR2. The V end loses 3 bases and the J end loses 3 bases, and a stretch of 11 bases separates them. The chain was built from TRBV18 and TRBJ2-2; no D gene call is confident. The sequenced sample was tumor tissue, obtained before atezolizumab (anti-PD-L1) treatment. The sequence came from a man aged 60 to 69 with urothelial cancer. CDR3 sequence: CASSPQVLYTGELFF. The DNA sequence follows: TGTGCCAGCTCACCTCAGGTCCTTTACACCGGGGAGCTGTTTTTT. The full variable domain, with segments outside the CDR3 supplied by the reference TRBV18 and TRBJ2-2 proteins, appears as NAGVMQNPRHLVRRRGQEARLRCSPMKGHSHVYWYRQLPEEGLKFMVYLQKENIIDESGMPKERFSAEFPKEGPSILRIQQVVRGDSAAYFCASSPQVLYTGELFFGEGSRLTVL.